A selection of T cell receptor beta chains follows, all from one sample in a study of liver allograft versus peripheral blood T cells. Each CDR3 protein gets one entry after TCRdb re-called the reads with MiXCR. The sample lists around 6,600 distinct CDR3 sequences, approximately 15% occurring once. The receptors derive from a human patient who had a liver transplant. The graft donor may be the source of some T cells. The CDR3 runs from the conserved cysteine through the conserved F or W. Fields, in order: D gene, V gene, J gene, clone size, CDR3 DNA, CDR3 protein. The D gene is left open where the match is weak. Part of the rows lack a size; the others show once, few, many or a class for expanded clones.

D: TRBD2
V: TRBV29-1
J: TRBJ2-7
size: medium-sized
DNA: TGCAGCGTTGGGGGGGGACTAGCTCCCTACGAGCAGTACTTC
CDR3: CSVGGGLAPYEQYF

D: NA
V: TRBV18
J: TRBJ2-1
size: medium-sized
DNA: TGTGCCAGCTCACTCCGGGACCCTACTACTAATGAGCAGTTCTTC
CDR3: CASSLRDPTTNEQFF

D: NA
V: TRBV29-1
J: TRBJ1-1
size: medium-sized
DNA: TGCAGCCTATCCAGGGGCGGCACTGAAGCTTTCTTT
CDR3: CSLSRGGTEAFF

D: NA
V: TRBV9
J: TRBJ1-2
size: few
DNA: TGTGCCAGCAGCGTAGGCCTCTGGGGCTACACCTTC
CDR3: CASSVGLWGYTF

D: TRBD1
V: TRBV6-5
J: TRBJ1-1
size: medium-sized
DNA: TGTGCCAGCAGTAAGCCGGGACAGGGGGCTGGTGAAGCTTTCTTT
CDR3: CASSKPGQGAGEAFF

D: TRBD2
V: TRBV5-1
J: TRBJ2-1
size: few
DNA: TGCGCCAGCAGCTTGGCCTTTACTGGAGCGGGAGAGGGAAATGAGCAGTTCTTC
CDR3: CASSLAFTGAGEGNEQFF

D: NA
V: TRBV14
J: TRBJ2-5
size: once
DNA: TGTGCCAGCAGCCAAGATTTGGGACACCAAGAGACCCAGTACTTC
CDR3: CASSQDLGHQETQYF

D: TRBD1
V: TRBV6-5
J: TRBJ1-2
size: NA
DNA: TGTGCCAGCAGTTACGCAGGGGGCGGGTACACCTTC
CDR3: CASSYAGGGYTF

D: NA
V: TRBV5-6
J: TRBJ2-2
size: few
DNA: TGTGCCAGCAGCTTGCGCAGGGCCGGGGAGCTGTTTTTT
CDR3: CASSLRRAGELFF

D: NA
V: TRBV20-1
J: TRBJ1-1
size: few
DNA: TGCAGTGCTAGAGATACAGGAACAGGGAACACTGAAGCTTTCTTT
CDR3: CSARDTGTGNTEAFF

D: NA
V: TRBV10-3
J: TRBJ1-1
size: medium-sized
DNA: TGTGCCATCAGTGAGTCGTCAGGGGCAAGAACTGAAGCTTTCTTT
CDR3: CAISESSGARTEAFF

D: NA
V: TRBV7-3
J: TRBJ2-3
size: NA
DNA: TGTGCCAGCAGCTTCGGCCACACAGATACGCAGTATTTT
CDR3: CASSFGHTDTQYF

D: TRBD1
V: TRBV28
J: TRBJ2-3
size: medium-sized
DNA: TGTGCCAGCAGTTCCCAGACAGGGGTAGATACGCAGTATTTT
CDR3: CASSSQTGVDTQYF

D: NA
V: TRBV6-1
J: TRBJ1-1
size: medium-sized
DNA: TGTGCCATCAAGGAACTCCTGGATACTGAAGCTTTCTTT
CDR3: CAIKELLDTEAFF

D: TRBD1
V: TRBV9
J: TRBJ2-3
size: NA
DNA: TGTGCCAGCAGCGTAGTCGGGACAGGGGGTGTCACAGATACGCAGTATTTT
CDR3: CASSVVGTGGVTDTQYF